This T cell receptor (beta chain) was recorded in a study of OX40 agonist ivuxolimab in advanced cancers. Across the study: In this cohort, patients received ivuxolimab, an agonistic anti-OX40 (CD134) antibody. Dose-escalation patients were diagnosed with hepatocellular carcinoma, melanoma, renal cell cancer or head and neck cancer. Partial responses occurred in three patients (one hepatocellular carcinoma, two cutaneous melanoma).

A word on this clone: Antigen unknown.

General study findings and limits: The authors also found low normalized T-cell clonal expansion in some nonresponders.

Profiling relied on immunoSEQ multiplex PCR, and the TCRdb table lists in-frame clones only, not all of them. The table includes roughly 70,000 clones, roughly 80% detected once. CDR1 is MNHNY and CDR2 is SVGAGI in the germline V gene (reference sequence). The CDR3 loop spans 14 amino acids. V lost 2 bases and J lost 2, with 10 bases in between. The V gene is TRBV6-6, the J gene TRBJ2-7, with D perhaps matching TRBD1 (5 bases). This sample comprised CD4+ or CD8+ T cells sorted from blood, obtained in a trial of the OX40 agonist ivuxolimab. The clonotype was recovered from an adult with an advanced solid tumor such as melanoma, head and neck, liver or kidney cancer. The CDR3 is CASSYQGDTYEQYF. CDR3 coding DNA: TGTGCCAGCAGTTACCAGGGTGATACCTACGAGCAGTACTTC.